One and the same sample provided the 25 T cell receptor beta chains below, sequenced in a study of breast tumors, draining lymph nodes, adjacent tissues. Axillary draining lymph nodes of breast cancer patients supplied the node samples. MiXCR, applied by TCRdb to the multiplex PCR reads, yields one record per CDR3 protein. The sample holds fewer than 150,000 distinct CDR3 sequences; 21% are singletons and the top ten take about 2.2%. The sample comprised axillary lymph node tissue. The receptors here all came from a female donor with breast cancer. Some clones in this sample may be carry-over from other donors' samples.

This clonotype was detected ten times or more. The rearrangement links TRBV20-1 to TRBJ2-7; D is possibly TRBD1 (5 bases). V lost 3 bases and J lost 2, with 11 bases in between. The CDR3 runs to 13 residues. The germline V gene encodes CDR1 DFQATT and CDR2 SNEGSKA (reference sequence). In DNA form, the CDR3 reads TGCAGTGCTAGGACAGAAACCCCCTACGAGCAGTACTTC. Encoded protein: CSARTETPYEQYF.

Ten or more counts support this clonotype. This sequence joins TRBV6-5 and TRBJ2-7; 10 nucleotides match TRBD1. After removal of 5 bases from V and 5 bases from J, the junction contained 6 bases not matched to a gene. The CDR3 has 14 amino acids. The germline CDR1 and CDR2 sequences are MNHEY and SVGAGI. CDR3 DNA sequence: TGTGCCAGCAGTCCCCCGGGGACAGGGGACGAGCAGTACTTC. This translates into CASSPPGTGDEQYF.

At least ten counts were recorded for this clonotype. The genes are TRBV5-6 and TRBJ2-3, with D perhaps matching TRBD2 (5 bases). The germline V and J ends were trimmed by 4 bases and 6 bases, with 12 bases remaining between them. The CDR3 has 13 residues. The germline gives CDR1 SGHDT, CDR2 YYEEEE. CDR3 protein: CASSKALADTQYF. In DNA, the CDR3 is TGTGCCAGCAGCAAAGCATTAGCGGATACGCAGTATTTT.

This clonotype occurred many times. The V gene is TRBV20-1, the J gene TRBJ1-5; D possibly corresponds to TRBD1 (6 bases). CDR1 DFQATT and CDR2 SNEGSKA come from the germline V gene (reference sequence). V lost 3 bases and J 1 base, leaving 13 bases between the germline ends. The CDR3 runs to 15 residues. The CDR3 reads CSARVGGSSNQPQHF. The CDR3 DNA reads as TGCAGTGCTAGGGTCGGGGGCAGCAGCAATCAGCCCCAGCATTTT.

A few counts support this clonotype. The J gene is TRBJ1-3, the V gene TRBV28; D is perhaps TRBD1 (5 bases). The CDR3 is 11 amino acids. V was pared by 11 bases and J by 6 bases, with 11 bases between. Germline V gives CDR1 MDHEN, CDR2 SYDVKM. This chain's CDR3 is CASRGENTIYF. DNA of the CDR3: TGTGCCTCCCGAGGGGAAAACACCATATATTTT.

This clonotype was seen repeatedly, ten times or more. This chain connects TRBV6-5 to TRBJ2-7; a weak D match, TRBD2 (5 bases). Germline CDR1 MNHEY, CDR2 SVGAGI. The germline V and J ends were trimmed by 0 bases and 6 bases, with 15 bases remaining between them. The CDR3 is 15 residues long. The CDR3 protein is CASSYSTMGESEQYF. In DNA form, the CDR3 reads TGTGCCAGCAGTTACTCGACCATGGGAGAGAGCGAGCAGTACTTC.

In the case of this clonotype: A much larger clonotype is one base distant, so this may be a read error. The rearrangement joins TRBV30 to TRBJ2-3; D is possibly TRBD1 (6 bases). This CDR3 comprises 14 residues. The germline V gene has CDR1 GTSNPN and CDR2 SVGIG (reference sequence). The CDR3 protein is CAWGVQGPTDTQYF. Here the CDR3 DNA reads TGTGCCTGGGGTGTACAGGGTCCCACAGATACGCAGTATTTT.

This clonotype was counted ten times or more. DNA for the CDR3: TGTGCCAGCAGCTTGGTAGGGGGCTCTGGGGCCAACGTCCTGACTTTC. This encodes CASSLVGGSGANVLTF. The chain has TRBV5-5 and TRBJ2-6, with D tentatively TRBD1 (6 bases). With 0 bases removed from V and 0 bases from J, the gap between germline ends came to 7 bases. There are 16 residues in the CDR3. CDR1 and CDR2 (germline): SGHKS, YYEKEE (reference sequence).

This clonotype was found once. A read error is possible here, since a much larger clone lies one base away. The rearrangement joins TRBV30 to TRBJ1-2; tentatively, D is TRBD1 (5 bases). V dropped 3 bases and J dropped 4 bases, with 15 bases sitting between them. The CDR3 runs 14 residues. Germline CDR1 is GTSNPN and CDR2 is SVGIG (reference sequence). The CDR3 is CAWRHRRQGYGYTF. The CDR3 DNA sequence: TGTGCCTGGAGGCACAGGAGGCAAGGCTATGGCTACACCTTC. Full variable domain (outside the CDR3, taken from reference TRBV30 and TRBJ1-2): SQTIHQWPATLVQPVGSPLSLECTVEGTSNPNLYWYRQAAGRGLQLLFYSVGIGQISSEVPQNLSASRPQDRQFILSSKKLLLSDSGFYLCAWRHRRQGYGYTFGSGTRLTVV.

This clonotype was seen repeatedly, ten times or more. The rearrangement uses TRBV7-9 and TRBJ2-7; unclear D gene. This CDR3 has 12 residues. Germline assignment: CDR1 SEHNR and CDR2 FQNEAQ (reference sequence). V was clipped by 5 bases and J by 3 bases, with 8 bases between them. CDR3 sequence (DNA): TGTGCCAGCAGCCGGATGAACTACGAGCAGTACTTC. This translates into CASSRMNYEQYF.

About this clonotype itself: One end of the junction does not line up with germline, which may come from a read error. This chain joins TRBV25-1 and TRBJ2-2, with unresolved D. In germline, CDR1 is MGHDK, CDR2 SYGVNS. The CDR3 consists of 15 residues. This CDR3 reads CAGSELNVRAGELFF. As DNA, the CDR3 is TGTGCCGGCAGTGAACTAAATGTGCGCGCCGGGGAGCTGTTTTTT. The variable domain in full, completed from reference TRBV25-1 and TRBJ2-2, reads EADIYQTPRYLVIGTGKKITLECSQTMGHDKMYWYQQDPGMELHLIHYSYGVNSTEKGDLSSESTVSRIRTEHFPLTLESARPSHTSQYLCAGSELNVRAGELFFGEGSRLTVL.

This clonotype was picked up many times. The V call is TRBV7-9, the J call TRBJ2-2, with D unresolved. Trimming took 1 base from V and 9 from J, leaving 9 bases between them. Germline loops: CDR1 SEHNR, CDR2 FQNEAQ (reference sequence). The CDR3 is 13 residues long. CDR3 nucleotide sequence: TGTGCCAGCAGCTTAGAATACGGGCGGGAGCTGTTTTTT. Translation: CASSLEYGRELFF.

This clonotype was observed many times. V is TRBV7-8 and J is TRBJ1-3; 11 bases line up with TRBD1. The CDR3 is 19 amino acids. CDR1 is SGHVS, CDR2 FQNEAQ, per germline. V lost 6 bases to trimming and J lost 5 bases; unmatched junction nucleotides: 18. CDR3 sequence: CASRPRTGGVGQSRNTIYF. The CDR3, as DNA: TGTGCCAGCAGACCGAGGACAGGGGGCGTCGGGCAGTCCCGAAACACCATATATTTT. Combining the CDR3 with reference TRBV7-8 and TRBJ1-3 gives the whole variable domain GAGVSQSPRYKVAKRGQDVALRCDPISGHVSLFWYQQALGQGPEFLTYFQNEAQLDKSGLPSDRFFAERPEGSVSTLKIQRTQQEDSAVYLCASRPRTGGVGQSRNTIYFGEGSWLTVV.

This clonotype was seen ten or more times. The J gene is TRBJ2-7, the V gene TRBV24-1, with TRBD1 matching 10 bases. CDR3 length: 15 residues. Germline CDR1 and CDR2: KGHDR and SFDVKD. Trimming cost V 3 bases and J 3 bases; bases outside gene matches: 4. CDR3 in DNA: TGTGCCACCAGTGATCCCGGGACAGGGGTCTACGAGCAGTACTTC. This gives the protein CATSDPGTGVYEQYF.

In its sample, this clonotype was seen many times. This chain's CDR3 is CASSLTSGTNNEQFF. The CDR3 nucleotides read TGTGCCAGCTCACTGACTAGCGGGACTAACAATGAGCAGTTCTTC. The rearrangement links TRBV18 to TRBJ2-1; TRBD2 aligns across 11 bases. The junction had 4 bases not matched to a gene; V was cut back by 4 bases and J by 5 bases. Germline lookup yields CDR1 KGHSH and CDR2 LQKENI. The CDR3 sequence is 15 residues long.

As to this clonotype: A much larger clone sits a single nucleotide away, making a read error possible. The gene calls are TRBV9 and TRBJ1-3; no clear D gene. Germline V CDR1 and CDR2: SGDLS, YYNGEE. The CDR3 extends over 13 amino acids. The CDR3 sequence: CASSHSSGSTIYF. CDR3 in DNA: TGTGCCAGCAGCCACAGCTCTGGAAGCACCATATATTTT.

In this sample, this clonotype turned up many times. This chain connects TRBV20-1 to TRBJ2-5; 12 bases are a match to TRBD2. Germline V lookup: CDR1 DFQATT, CDR2 SNEGSKA (reference sequence). CDR3 length equals 23 residues. Trimming at V came to 1 base and at J to 0 bases, leaving 24 bases not matched to a gene. Here the CDR3 reads CSARVGYASSGRAQLRYQETQYF. CDR3 coding DNA: TGCAGTGCTAGAGTCGGGTACGCCTCTAGCGGGAGGGCCCAGTTACGGTACCAAGAGACCCAGTACTTC.

The chain uses TRBV28 and TRBJ1-2, with 11 positions matching TRBD1. CDR3 size: 16 residues. V shed 6 bases and J 7 bases; nucleotides not matched to a gene: 13. The V gene's germline CDR1 is MDHEN and CDR2 SYDVKM. CDR3 residues: CASRTPGQGEFGGYTF. The CDR3 bases are TGTGCCAGCAGGACCCCGGGACAGGGGGAATTCGGTGGCTACACCTTC.

At least ten counts were recorded for this clonotype. The CDR3 sequence: CASSDSDRDPVHEQYF. In DNA form, the CDR3 reads TGTGCCAGCTCGGACTCCGACAGGGACCCCGTGCACGAGCAGTACTTC. V usage is TRBV2 and J usage is TRBJ2-7; 7 bases map to TRBD1. The CDR3 spans 16 residues. J lost 5 bases, V lost 8 bases, and 18 bases had no gene match. Germline assignment: CDR1 SNHLY and CDR2 FYNNEI.

In its sample, this clonotype was seen many times. The chain links TRBV5-1 to TRBJ2-7, with 7 bases identical to TRBD1. V dropped 3 bases and J dropped 4; count of bases not matched to a gene: 13. The CDR3 has 16 residues. Germline CDR1 reads SGHRS; CDR2 reads YFSETQ. CDR3 in amino acids: CASSSEPGTVVYEQYF. The CDR3 DNA sequence: TGCGCCAGCAGCTCGGAGCCCGGGACAGTAGTTTACGAGCAGTACTTC.

This clonotype was recorded at least ten times. The chain uses TRBV6-5 and TRBJ2-1; 9 nucleotides line up with TRBD2. Looked up from germline, CDR1 is MNHEY and CDR2 is SVGAGI. The CDR3 covers 18 residues. The V segment lost 6 bases and the J segment 0 bases; nucleotides outside the gene matches: 12. CDR3 nucleotide sequence: TGTGCCAGCAGCCCCCGGACTAGCGTGGTGGGCTCCTACAATGAGCAGTTCTTC. Translation gives CASSPRTSVVGSYNEQFF.

This clonotype was detected ten times or more. The chain uses TRBV11-2 and TRBJ2-7; D ambiguous. Trimming took 5 bases from V and 6 from J, leaving 11 bases between them. CDR1 and CDR2 from the germline V gene are SGHAT and FQNNGV. The CDR3 runs to 12 residues. The CDR3 bases are TGTGCCAGCAGCCAGAACCACCCCGAGCAGTACTTC. Translation: CASSQNHPEQYF.

This clonotype showed up just a few times. This chain connects TRBV28 to TRBJ2-7, with 8 positions matching TRBD2. The CDR3 totals 16 residues. V was pared by 6 bases and J by 2 bases, with 12 bases of the junction left unmatched. Germline-derived CDR1 and CDR2 are MDHEN and SYDVKM. As DNA, the CDR3 is TGTGCCAGCAGCTCGATCGGGACTAGATCTACCTACGAGCAGTACTTC. Translated, it gives CASSSIGTRSTYEQYF.

With respect to this clonotype: A much larger clonotype is one base distant, so this may be a read error. This chain links TRBV20-1 with TRBJ1-5, with D unresolved. CDR3 length: 12 residues. In germline, CDR1 is DFQATT, CDR2 SNEGSKA (reference sequence). CDR3 coding DNA: TGCGGTGCTAGACCGGAGAATCAGCCCCAGCATTTT. It encodes CGARPENQPQHF.

This clonotype was detected only a few times. This rearrangement joins TRBV3-1 to TRBJ2-1; a possible D gene is TRBD2 (6 bases). Germline-derived CDR1 and CDR2 are LGHDT and YNNKEL (reference sequence). The CDR3 sequence is 14 residues long. The V end was cut by 2 bases, the J end by 3 bases, with 8 bases between. This chain's CDR3 is CASSQLGGYNEQFF. Written as DNA, the CDR3 is TGTGCCAGCAGCCAACTGGGGGGCTACAATGAGCAGTTCTTC.